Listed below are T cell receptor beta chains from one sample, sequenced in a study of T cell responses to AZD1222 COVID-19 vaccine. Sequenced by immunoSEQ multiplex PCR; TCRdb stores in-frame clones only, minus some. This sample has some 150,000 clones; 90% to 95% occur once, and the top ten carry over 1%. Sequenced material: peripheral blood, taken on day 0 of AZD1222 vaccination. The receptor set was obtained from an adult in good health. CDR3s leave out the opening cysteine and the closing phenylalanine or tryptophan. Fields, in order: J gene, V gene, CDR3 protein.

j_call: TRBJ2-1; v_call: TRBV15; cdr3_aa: ATSRDYLAGAWAEQF
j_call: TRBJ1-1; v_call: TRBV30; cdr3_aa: AWRLWSGNTEAF
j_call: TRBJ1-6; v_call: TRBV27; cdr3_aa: ASSSGGIGSPLH
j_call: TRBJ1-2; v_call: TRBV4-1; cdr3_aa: ASSQELATEYGYT
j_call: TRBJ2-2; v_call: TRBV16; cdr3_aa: ASSQGAGDTGELF
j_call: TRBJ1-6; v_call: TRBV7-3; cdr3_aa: ASSLYRGYNSPLH
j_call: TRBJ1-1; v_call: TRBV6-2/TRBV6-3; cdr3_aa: ASSYTGEGNTEAF
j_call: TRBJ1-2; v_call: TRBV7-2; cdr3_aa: ASSLGQEWSYT
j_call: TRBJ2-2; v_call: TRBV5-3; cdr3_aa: ARSSRDCERGTGELF
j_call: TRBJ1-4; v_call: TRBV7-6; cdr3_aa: ASSVEGGSNEKLF
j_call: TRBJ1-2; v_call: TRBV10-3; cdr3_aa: AIRLDQQGYGYT
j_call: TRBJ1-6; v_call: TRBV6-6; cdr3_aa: ASSYGGPDRGSPLH
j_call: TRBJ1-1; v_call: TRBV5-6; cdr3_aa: ASSLLQMNTEAF
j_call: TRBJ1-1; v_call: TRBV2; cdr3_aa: ASRKTGPQNTEAF
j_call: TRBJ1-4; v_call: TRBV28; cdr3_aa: ASSLLNGGLF
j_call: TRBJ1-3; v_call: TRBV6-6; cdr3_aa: ASSLDGSSGNTIY
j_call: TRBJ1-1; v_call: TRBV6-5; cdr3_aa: ASTLRRGDEAF
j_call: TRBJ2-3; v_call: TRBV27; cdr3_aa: ASSHQSTDTQY
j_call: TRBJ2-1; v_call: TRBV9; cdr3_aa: ASSPGLAQNNEQF
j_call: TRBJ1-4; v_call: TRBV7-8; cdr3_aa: ASSLEAGIVLANEKLF
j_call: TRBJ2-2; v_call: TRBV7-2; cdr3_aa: ASRPGETGELF
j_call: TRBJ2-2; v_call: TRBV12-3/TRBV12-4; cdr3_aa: ASTQDTGELF
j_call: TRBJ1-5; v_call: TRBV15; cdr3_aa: ATSSMVNQPQH
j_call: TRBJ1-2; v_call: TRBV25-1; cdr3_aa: ASSEDLGTDYGYT
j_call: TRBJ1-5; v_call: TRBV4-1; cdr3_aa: ASSGDRTSNQPQH
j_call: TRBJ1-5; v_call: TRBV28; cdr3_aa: ASSLTGRGRVRPQH
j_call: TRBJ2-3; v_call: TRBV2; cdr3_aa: ASTRRGGTDTQY
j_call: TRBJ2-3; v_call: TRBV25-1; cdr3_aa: ASSVSGADTQY
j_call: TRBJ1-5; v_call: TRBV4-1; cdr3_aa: ASSQETGLSNQPQH
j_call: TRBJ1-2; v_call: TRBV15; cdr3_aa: ATSPQLGDYGYT
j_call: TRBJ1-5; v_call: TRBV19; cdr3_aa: ASSMGSYSNQPQH
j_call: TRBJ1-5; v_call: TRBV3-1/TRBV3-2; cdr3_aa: ASSQPGQEAQH
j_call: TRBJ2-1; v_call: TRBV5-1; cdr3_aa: ASRWLAGINEQF
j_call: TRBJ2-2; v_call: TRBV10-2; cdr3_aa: ASGPTNTGELF
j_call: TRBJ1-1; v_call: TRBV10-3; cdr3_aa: AISGTGITEAF
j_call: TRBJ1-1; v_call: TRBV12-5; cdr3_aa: ASGLVGGRAF
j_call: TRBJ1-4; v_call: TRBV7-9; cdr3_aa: ASSLDRQGASNEKLF
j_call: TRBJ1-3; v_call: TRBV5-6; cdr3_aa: ASSLARAGNTIY
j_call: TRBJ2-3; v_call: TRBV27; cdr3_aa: ASSLGPLDTQY
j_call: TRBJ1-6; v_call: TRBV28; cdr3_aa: ASRPSQGYNSPLH